This TCR beta chain stems from a study of cytomegalovirus exposure and HLA in healthy donors. Study outcomes and limitations: Donor immune exposure was known only as CMV serostatus. Most sequenced TCRs were rare (though some public TCRs occurred in many donors). A few chains linked to CMV were shown in vitro to be specific for CMV antigens.

Regarding this clone: Its antigen is not identified.

It was with 60 Vbeta and 13 Jbeta primers that the PCR ran. Sequencing used immunoSEQ multiplex PCR; TCRdb keeps in-frame clones, though not all of them. The data show approximately 130,000 clones, about 76% seen once. Germline V gene sequence: CDR1 KGHSH, CDR2 LQKENI. The CDR3 has 16 residues. J lost 6 bases, V lost 5 bases, and 10 bases had no gene match. Input material: PBMCs. This chain links TRBV18 with TRBJ2-6; 7 bases fit TRBD1. This receptor was obtained from a woman in her thirties or forties in good health and CMV-seronegative. The CDR3 region has the DNA TGTGCCAGCTCAGACTTCTCAGGGGGTCAGGCCAACGTCCTGACTTTC. It encodes CASSDFSGGQANVLTF.